This T cell receptor beta chain appears in the sequencing data of a study of shared clonotypes between healthy human individuals. Whole-study results and caveats: Represented diversity, genetic and exposure-history alike, was limited by few donors. Donor clonotype sharing was expected to depend on sequencing depth.

This clone occurred once. Antigen specificity is unknown. The donors were all Caucasian adults (living in Nashville, Tennessee). Method: immunoSEQ multiplex PCR; TCRdb's copy keeps in-frame clones and lacks some. The sample lists about 2.4 million clones; 80% to 95% were seen once. The source material was naive CD4+ T cells from PBMCs. Subset of the sample: CD45RA+ positively selected. The receptor comes from a young man in good health. Some clones in this sample may be carry-over from other donors' samples.

CDR3 in DNA: TGTGCCAGGGCGCCCAGAGAAGAGACCCAGTACTTC. Amino acid sequence: CARAPREETQYF. V and J are TRBV6-4 and TRBJ2-5; D is ambiguous. Looked up from germline, CDR1 is MRHNA and CDR2 is SNTAGT. The CDR3 length is 12 residues. Trimming pared 9 bases from V and 3 bases from J, leaving 11 bases between.